This record looks at one T cell receptor beta chain sequence and its context. No cognate antigen has been identified for it. Base qualities are missing; no much larger clone stands one base away. The cohort was made up of 500 to 850 healthy bone marrow donors. At the time of sampling, all cohort members were nominally healthy, though unrecorded immune exposures were likely present. The donor was CMV seropositive and was included in the group of around 300 seropositive cohort members. A peripheral blood sample was collected from each donor, and TCR beta sequencing was performed on peripheral blood mononuclear cells. Genomic DNA was extracted from the blood cell samples with the Qiagen DNeasy Blood Extraction Kit. This sample was included in a study of cytomegalovirus exposure and HLA in healthy donors (dated by TCRdb to 2015 to 2018). Regarding the complete study: In an earlier analysis of under 600 of the donors, 250 to 350 Gb of sequence data and 120 million or so unique TCR beta sequences from 180 million or so T cells were reported. A later analysis re-examined previously published TCR beta repertoires from several hundred donors and added high-resolution HLA genotyping to investigate patterns of TCR occurrence. In an earlier analysis of 587 of the donors, high-throughput TCR beta sequencing was used to judge whether each TCR beta V gene segment behaved as functional or pseudogenic. A later genetic analysis took genome-wide SNP genotypes for about three fifths of the 666 donors and used that subset as a discovery cohort. The study aimed to test whether cataloging public T cell receptors could reveal signatures of past pathogen exposure. Every discovery cohort repertoire had been produced on one sequencing platform. A separate validation cohort of over 95 different subjects was used in addition to the roughly 700-subject first cohort. Donor age, sex, ethnicity and CMV serostatus were compiled together with the repertoire data. Roughly 320 gigabases of sequencing data and around 80 million unique TCR sequences made up an early release that covered fewer than 650 HLA-typed donors. A few DR-DQ haplotypes were treated as single units for association and clustering because of strong linkage in the cohort. In the later analysis, no new phenotypic data were used to find candidate immune exposures; instead, reliance was placed on TCR beta sequences and their occurrence across donors. Typing coverage differed by locus: A, B, C, DRB1 and DQB1 were typed in roughly 620-640 donors, DQA1 in about 500, DPA1 in 600 to 610, and DPB1 in 400 to 480. On average, about 240,000 unique TCR beta nucleotide sequences were sequenced per donor among roughly 430 genotyped donors of the cohort, with 15% to 20% of those sequences being non-productive. Among the roughly 370 genotyped donors, under 90% belonged to the genetic ancestry cluster associated with self-reported Caucasian donors. Class I and class II HLA loci were covered by the typing at four-digit resolution. Using immunosequencing, the study profiled T cell repertoires from around 680 subjects and related those repertoires to cytomegalovirus serostatus. To predict cytomegalovirus infection status, the study combined high-throughput TCR immunosequencing, statistical association of individual TCRs with disease status, and machine learning.

The research as a whole found: An earlier analysis of some 590 of the donors showed that most TCR beta V segments appeared in productive rearrangements either about 87% or about 30% of the time, which broadly matched IMGT annotations. In a later analysis, several top co-occurrence clusters were reported to appear linked to parvovirus B19, influenza, CMV and Epstein-Barr virus. A further reported finding was that TCR beta sequences accurately predicted the HLA-A and HLA-B alleles for most subjects in the first cohort. Most TCR sequences were observed very rarely across donors, whereas some public TCRs were present in many individuals. The study gave a list of 150 to 200 TCR beta chains associated with cytomegalovirus. In a later analysis, TCR association rates were found to vary across HLA loci, with the most associated TCRs seen for DRB1 alleles and the fewest for HLA-C alleles. In a later genetic analysis, a missense DCLRE1C variant was associated with V-gene and J-gene trimming of TCR beta chains, and the association was replicated in an independent cohort. Assigning TCR associations to individual alleles was difficult when HLA alleles, especially DR and DQ, strongly co-occurred. For the cohort, immune exposure information was limited to CMV serostatus. Compared with the roughly 720-donor mean, donors in an Asian-associated ancestry cluster had fewer N-insertions in productive TCRs, according to a later genetic analysis. In both the original and validation cohorts, the classifier was reported to diagnose cytomegalovirus status with high specificity and sensitivity. Compared with equally common non-associated chains, HLA-associated TCR beta chains in a later analysis were more clonally expanded and had lower generation probabilities. According to the authors, the approach could potentially be generalized to other disease states and immunological phenotypes. Presence/absence analyses assumed roughly uniform sequencing depth across donors, an assumption that may not hold. Some IMGT-functional V segments, including TRBV6-2 and TRBV6-3, could not be told apart with the 87-base-pair reads, so those segments were excluded. Specific HLA alleles were associated with some 15,000 TCR beta sequences at a false discovery rate of 0.05 in a later analysis. Three of the identified cytomegalovirus-associated TCR beta chains were confirmed in vitro to be specific for cytomegalovirus antigens. HLA typing was unavailable for some donors at each locus, so association tests used only the typed subset. A group of highly shared sequence variants was considered likely to be a technical artifact of the sequencing pipeline. Because counts were too low, roughly 16 rarely observed V segments, including chromosome 9 orphons, were excluded from the earlier analysis of 587 of the donors. According to a later analysis, most CMV-associated TCR beta chains appeared to be HLA-restricted, and the HLA associations seemed to be driven largely by CMV exposure. The cohort was sequenced for TCR beta chains only, and without alpha or paired-chain data the features that could be detected were limited. Linkage disequilibrium might explain the correlated functional status among segregating V segments, but an unknown experimental factor could not be ruled out.

V lost 7 bases and J lost 8 bases; the stretch between them is 21 bases long. Sequences SNHLY (CDR1) and FYNNEI (CDR2) are obtained from the germline V gene. The cysteine opens and the phenylalanine closes a CDR3 of 15 amino acids. The entry retains the CDR3 DNA only, 45 bases that are in frame from base 1. Library construction relied on the immunoSEQ multiplex PCR assay. The multiplex PCR relied on a mix of 60 forward primers for TCR Vbeta segments and 13 reverse primers for TCR Jbeta segments. The CDR3 region of rearranged TCR beta genes was amplified from genomic DNA by a multiplex PCR assay. The Illumina HiSeq System was used to sequence the amplified TCR beta libraries as 87-base-pair reads. The authors processed their data as follows. A later analysis tallied 80 million to 95 million unique TCR beta chains across the 600 to 700 repertoires, and around 9.9 million of those chains were shared by two or more donors. Raw reads were error-corrected and collapsed into unique sequences with a nearest-neighbor algorithm that merged closely related sequences to remove PCR and sequencing errors. V, D and J gene segments were assigned by aligning CDR3 sequences to IMGT reference sequences. Each retained sequence needed at least a six-nucleotide match to both a V gene segment and a J gene segment. Rearrangements were classified as productive when the CDR3 lacked stop codons and remained in frame with V and J, and all other rearrangements were classified as non-productive. CDR3 was defined by IMGT convention, running from the second conserved V-encoded cysteine to the conserved J-encoded phenylalanine. Sequences without an unambiguous match to a single V gene segment were excluded from the earlier analysis of about 600 of the donors. In an earlier analysis of approximately 590 of the donors, V segments were called functional above 56.7% productive rearrangements and were called segregating when the between-donor standard deviation exceeded 5%. To diagnose cytomegalovirus status from the catalog of TCR beta chain sequences, a statistical classification framework was built. In a later analysis, V and J genes were assigned by comparing TCR nucleotide sequences against IMGT/GENE-DB human TR gene sequences. A later analysis assigned CDR3 sequences and most-parsimonious VDJ recombination scenarios with the TCRdist pipeline. In a later analysis, each TCR beta chain was defined by its CDR3 amino acid sequence together with its V-gene family, and reads without a unique V-gene family were excluded. In a later analysis, 450 to 600 highly shared, low-generation-probability nucleotide sequences were removed to address suspected cross-contamination and a sequencing artifact. In a later analysis, a clonal expansion index was calculated for each public chain from normalized within-repertoire ranks of inferred template counts. Generation probabilities in a later analysis came from a VDJ recombination model fitted to out-of-frame rearrangements, and those results were checked against IGoR. Hypergeometric tests were used in a later analysis to score TCR-TCR, TCR-HLA and TCR-CMV co-occurrence, with a repertoire-size bias correction applied to the TCR pairs. False discovery rates were estimated in a later analysis by permuting HLA or CMV assignments 20 times. In a later analysis, co-occurring TCRs were grouped using DBSCAN, with TCRdist sequence similarity added in when clustering inside HLA-allele-positive subsets. Repertoires with fewer than 30,000 or more than 120,000 public chains were left out of co-occurrence clustering, as were about 5 repertoires with anomalous nucleotide sharing. The clones in this table, taken by TCRdb from immuneACCESS, are in-frame only. Not every clone is retained; where verified, under half of the shortfall comes from an unresolved V gene, and the cause of the rest is unknown. V and J calls and clone size are given by that table; D and trimming were obtained from the DNA. The sample profile shows 150,000 to 200,000 clones; around 81% of them were found once. The ten top clones hold around 1.9% of the sample.

The source of this sequence is a woman aged 18 to 35 in good health and CMV-seropositive. The chain is assembled from TRBV2 and TRBJ2-1; the D gene is possibly TRBD2, with 6 bases matching. Sequencing input: PBMCs. The bases read TGTGCCAGCACTCCAAGTGGGCGGGGCCAGCATGAGCAGTTCTTC. The resulting protein is CASTPSGRGQHEQFF.